Below are 5 T cell receptor beta chains sequenced from a single sample in a study of T cell changes during pregnancy in multiple sclerosis. TCRdb's copy holds only in-frame clones and misses some; the assay was immunoSEQ multiplex PCR. The sample yields about 17,000 clones, approximately 84% seen once. The sequenced sample was CD8+ T cells from peripheral blood mononuclear cells, obtained in the second trimester of pregnancy. The source is a female donor in good health, enrolled as a control in a pregnancy study.

This rearrangement joins TRBV10-3 to TRBJ2-3; 15 bases are a match to TRBD2. Germline-derived CDR1 and CDR2 are ENHRY and SYGVKD. The CDR3 extends over 18 amino acids. With 4 bases clipped from V and 3 bases from J, the junction kept 8 bases outside the gene matches. CDR3 sequence (DNA): TGTGCCATCAGTGTCATGGGACTAGCGGGGGGTATGACAGATACGCAGTATTTT. Its translation is CAISVMGLAGGMTDTQYF.

The chain couples TRBV15 to TRBJ1-5; unclear D gene. The CDR3 spans 15 residues. In germline, CDR1 is LNHNV, CDR2 YYDKDF (reference sequence). V shed 0 bases and J shed 0 bases, with 6 bases lying between them. The DNA for the CDR3 is TGTGCCACCAGCAGAGACGGTTATAGCAATCAGCCCCAGCATTTT. It yields the protein CATSRDGYSNQPQHF.

This chain uses TRBV14 with TRBJ1-1, with 10 bases that match TRBD1. Germline V CDR1 and CDR2: SGHDN, FVKESK. The CDR3 consists of 14 residues. V lost 5 bases, J lost 5 bases, and 5 bases stayed unmatched. The CDR3 DNA reads TGTGCCAGCAGCGGACCGGGACAGGGGACTGAAGCTTTCTTT. Translating it yields CASSGPGQGTEAFF.

The rearrangement links TRBV9 to TRBJ1-4; 7 bases map to TRBD1. CDR3 size: 15 residues. In germline, CDR1 is SGDLS, CDR2 YYNGEE. V shed 3 bases and J 7 bases; nucleotides not matched to a gene: 9. CDR3 protein: CASSAGDSGAEKLFF. The CDR3 coding sequence is TGTGCCAGCAGCGCAGGGGACAGTGGGGCTGAAAAACTGTTTTTT.

The rearrangement uses TRBV5-4 and TRBJ2-3; TRBD1 agrees at 8 bases. The CDR3 loop spans 15 amino acids. V trimming: 3 bases; J trimming: 1 base; junction bases outside the gene matches: 4. The V gene's germline CDR1 is SGHNT and CDR2 YYREEE (reference sequence). The CDR3 DNA reads TGTGCCAGCAGCTCAATGACAGGGGGCACAGATACGCAGTATTTT. Protein product: CASSSMTGGTDTQYF. Combining the CDR3 with reference TRBV5-4 and TRBJ2-3 gives the whole variable domain ETGVTQSPTHLIKTRGQQVTLRCSSQSGHNTVSWYQQALGQGPQFIFQYYREEENGRGNFPPRFSGLQFPNYSSELNVNALELDDSALYLCASSSMTGGTDTQYFGPGTRLTVL.